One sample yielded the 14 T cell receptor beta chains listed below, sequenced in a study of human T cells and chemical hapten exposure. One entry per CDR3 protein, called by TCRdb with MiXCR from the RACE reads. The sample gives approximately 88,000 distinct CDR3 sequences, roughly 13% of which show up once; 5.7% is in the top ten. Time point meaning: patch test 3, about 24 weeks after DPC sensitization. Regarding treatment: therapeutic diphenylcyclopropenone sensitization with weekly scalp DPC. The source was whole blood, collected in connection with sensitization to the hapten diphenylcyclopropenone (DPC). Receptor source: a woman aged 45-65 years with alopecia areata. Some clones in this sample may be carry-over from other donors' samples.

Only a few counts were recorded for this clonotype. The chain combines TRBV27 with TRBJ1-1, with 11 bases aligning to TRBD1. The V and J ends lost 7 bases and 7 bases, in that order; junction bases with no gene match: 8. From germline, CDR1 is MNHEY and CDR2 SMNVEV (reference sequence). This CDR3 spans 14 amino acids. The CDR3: CASKLPGQGVEAFF. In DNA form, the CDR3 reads TGTGCCAGCAAACTCCCGGGACAGGGGGTTGAAGCTTTCTTT.

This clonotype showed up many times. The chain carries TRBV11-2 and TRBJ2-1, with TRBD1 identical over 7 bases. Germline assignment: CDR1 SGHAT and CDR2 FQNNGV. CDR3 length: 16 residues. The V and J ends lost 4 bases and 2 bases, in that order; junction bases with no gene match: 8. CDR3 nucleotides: TGTGCCAGCAGCTCCTCGACAGGGATAGCCTACAATGAGCAGTTCTTC. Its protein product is CASSSSTGIAYNEQFF.

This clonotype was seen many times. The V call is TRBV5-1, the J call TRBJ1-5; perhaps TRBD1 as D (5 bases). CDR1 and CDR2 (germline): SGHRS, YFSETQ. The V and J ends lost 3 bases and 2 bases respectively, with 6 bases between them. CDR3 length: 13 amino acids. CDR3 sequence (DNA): TGCGCCAGCAGCTGGGACGGCAATCAGCCCCAGCATTTT. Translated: CASSWDGNQPQHF.

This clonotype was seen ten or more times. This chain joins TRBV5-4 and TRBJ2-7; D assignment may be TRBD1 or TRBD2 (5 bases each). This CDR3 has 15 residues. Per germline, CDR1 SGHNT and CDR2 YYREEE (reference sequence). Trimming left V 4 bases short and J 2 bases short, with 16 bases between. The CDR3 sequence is CASSGDLRGAYEQYF. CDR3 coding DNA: TGTGCCAGCAGCGGAGACCTTCGAGGGGCCTACGAGCAGTACTTC.

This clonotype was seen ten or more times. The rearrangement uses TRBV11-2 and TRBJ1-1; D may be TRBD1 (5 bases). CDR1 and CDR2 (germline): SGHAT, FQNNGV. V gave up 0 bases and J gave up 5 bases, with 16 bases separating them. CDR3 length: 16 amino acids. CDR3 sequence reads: CASSLEGRGGWTEAFF. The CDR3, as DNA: TGTGCCAGCAGCTTAGAGGGGCGGGGAGGTTGGACTGAAGCTTTCTTT.

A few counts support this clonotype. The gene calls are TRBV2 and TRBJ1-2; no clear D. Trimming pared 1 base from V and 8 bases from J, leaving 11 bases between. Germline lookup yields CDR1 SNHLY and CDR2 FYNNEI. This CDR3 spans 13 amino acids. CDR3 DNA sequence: TGTGCCAGCAGTGAAGTTGGTCGATGGGGCTACACCTTC. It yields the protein CASSEVGRWGYTF.

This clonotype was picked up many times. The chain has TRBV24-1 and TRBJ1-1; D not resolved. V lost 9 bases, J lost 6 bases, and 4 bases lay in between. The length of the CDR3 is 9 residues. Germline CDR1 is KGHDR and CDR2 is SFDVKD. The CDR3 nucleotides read TGTGCCACCTTCCCTGAAGCTTTCTTT. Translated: CATFPEAFF.

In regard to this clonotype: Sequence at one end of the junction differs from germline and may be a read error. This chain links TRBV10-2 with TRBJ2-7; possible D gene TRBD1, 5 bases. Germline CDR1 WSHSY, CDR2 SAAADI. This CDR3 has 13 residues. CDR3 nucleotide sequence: TGCGCCAGCAGTGTGACAGCAACCTATGAGCAGTACTTC. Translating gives CASSVTATYEQYF.

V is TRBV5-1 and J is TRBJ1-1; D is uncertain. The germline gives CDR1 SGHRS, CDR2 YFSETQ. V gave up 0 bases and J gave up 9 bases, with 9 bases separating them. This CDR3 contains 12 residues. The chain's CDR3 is CASSLDDGKAFF. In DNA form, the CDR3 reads TGCGCCAGCAGCTTGGACGACGGGAAAGCTTTCTTT.

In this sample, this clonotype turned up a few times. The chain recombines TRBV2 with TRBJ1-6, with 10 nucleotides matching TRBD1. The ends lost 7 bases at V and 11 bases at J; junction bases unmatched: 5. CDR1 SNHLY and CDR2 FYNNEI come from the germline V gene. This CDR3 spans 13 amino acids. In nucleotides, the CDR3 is TGTGCCAGCAATGGACAGGGGGGAACACCCCTCCACTTT. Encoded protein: CASNGQGGTPLHF.

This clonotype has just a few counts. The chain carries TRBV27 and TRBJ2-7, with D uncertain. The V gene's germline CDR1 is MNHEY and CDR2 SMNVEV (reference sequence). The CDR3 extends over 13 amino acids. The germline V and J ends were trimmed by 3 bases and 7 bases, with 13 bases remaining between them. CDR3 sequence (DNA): TGTGCCAGCAGTTTGTCAGGCAGTAGGGAGCAGTACTTC. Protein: CASSLSGSREQYF.

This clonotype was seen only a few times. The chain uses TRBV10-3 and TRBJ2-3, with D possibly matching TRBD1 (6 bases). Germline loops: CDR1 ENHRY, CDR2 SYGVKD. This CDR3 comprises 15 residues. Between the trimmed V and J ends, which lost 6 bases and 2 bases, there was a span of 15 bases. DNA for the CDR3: TGTGCCATCAGGGCCGGGACACCAAACACAGATACGCAGTATTTT. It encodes CAIRAGTPNTDTQYF.

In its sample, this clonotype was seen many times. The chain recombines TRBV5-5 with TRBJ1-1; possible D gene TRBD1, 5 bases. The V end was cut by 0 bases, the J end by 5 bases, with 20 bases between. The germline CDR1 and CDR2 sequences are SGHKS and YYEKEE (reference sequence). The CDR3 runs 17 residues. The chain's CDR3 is CASSLVMQVERGTEAFF. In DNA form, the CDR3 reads TGTGCCAGCAGCTTGGTTATGCAGGTCGAGAGGGGAACTGAAGCTTTCTTT.

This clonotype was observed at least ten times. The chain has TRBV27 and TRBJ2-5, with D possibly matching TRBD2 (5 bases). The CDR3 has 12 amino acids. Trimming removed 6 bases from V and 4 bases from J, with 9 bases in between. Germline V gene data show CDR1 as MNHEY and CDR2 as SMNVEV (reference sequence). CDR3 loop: CASRRRGETQYF. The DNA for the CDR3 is TGTGCCAGCAGACGACGGGGAGAGACCCAGTACTTC.